This T cell receptor beta chain was documented in a study of CD8 T cells in ankylosing spondylitis. CDR1 is SEHNR and CDR2 is FQNEAQ in the germline V gene (reference sequence). The CDR3 has 17 residues. Trimming removed 6 bases at V and 1 base at J, with 19 bases between. This clonotype has a handful of counts. The antigen remains unidentified. Study-wide results and caveats: Several highly homologous variants made up a TCR beta motif, and this motif appeared characteristic of ankylosing spondylitis blood.

TCRdb ran MiXCR on the 5' RACE reads and lists one entry per CDR3 protein. The table shows about 440,000 distinct CDR3 sequences, with approximately 17% occurring only once. Input material: blood, either unsorted or a sorted T cell fraction (not recorded which). The V call is TRBV7-9, the J call TRBJ1-3, with D perhaps matching TRBD1 (6 bases). This TCR was recovered from a male donor with ankylosing spondylitis. The CDR3 DNA reads TGTGCCAGCAGTCACCAGGTTCGGGGGCCGTCTGGAAACACCATATATTTT. Encoded protein: CASSHQVRGPSGNTIYF.